Included here is one T cell receptor beta chain sequence, with context. Its cognate antigen has yet to be identified. Base quality data are lacking; no much larger clone is found one base away. The identical CDR3 is also encoded by other nucleotide sequences in the sample. Clipping removes 7 bases from V and 3 bases from J, with 7 as the unmatched junction base count. The CDR3 contains 13 residues, cysteine and phenylalanine counted. The retained sequence is limited to the CDR3, 39 bases, with the frame set at the first base. CDR1 and CDR2 (SQVTM, ANQGSEA) derive from the germline V gene. The data derive from a study of CD4 T cell repertoires in COVID-19 (dated by TCRdb to the early 2020s). About the study as a whole: For cross-reactivity analysis, CFSE-low cells were expanded with IL-2 for 10 days and were then relabeled and restimulated with spike proteins from other coronaviruses. TCR Vbeta repertoire analysis of SARS-CoV-2-reactive T cells was conducted at the subset level in a few recovered individuals. Naturally processed CD4+ T cell responses to SARS-CoV-2 spike and nucleoprotein were characterized in COVID-19-recovered individuals, and clonal composition was assessed by TCR Vbeta sequencing.

Libraries were prepared through the immunoSEQ multiplex PCR assay. The paper's data handling went like this. The Chao-Jaccard similarity index and counts of shared clonotypes were used to quantify repertoire overlap between subsets. The immuneACCESS repertoire file appears here via TCRdb, limited to in-frame rearrangements. These files lack a portion of the clones; in checked studies, under half of the deficit traces to unresolved V genes, and the cause of the others is not known. From that table come the V and J calls and clone size; the DNA was used to work out D and trimming. The sample data list fewer than 25,000 clones, and about 93% of these were observed just once. The ten largest clones represent 0.65% to 0.8% of the sample. On the study overall, not on this receptor specifically: Several of the most expanded SARS-CoV-2-reactive clonotypes were found to be shared between two or all three memory subsets, suggesting intraclonal diversification. Between 7 and 25% of SARS-CoV-2 clonotypes were also detected in SARS-CoV and/or HKU1 spike-stimulated secondary cultures, consistent with cross-reactivity.

Memory T cell samples that were not cultured went straight to sequencing right after ex vivo isolation. From peripheral blood mononuclear cells, the researchers isolated CD4+ total memory, central memory, effector memory and circulating T follicular helper cells. The chain was built from TRBV29-1 and TRBJ2-7; TRBD1 matches 9 bases in the middle. This specimen was circulating follicular helper CD4+ T cells (cTfh) from blood, taken before the COVID-19 pandemic. The cell subset or site label for this specimen denotes: circulating T follicular helper cells. The clonotype comes from a human donor who had COVID-19. This receptor has the CDR3 CSAAGQGSYEQYF. DNA sequence: TGCAGCGCTGCCGGACAGGGGAGCTACGAGCAGTACTTC.